A single sample gave rise to the 16 T cell receptor beta chains below, sequenced in a study of identical twins' blood T cells. TCRdb re-called the 5' RACE reads with MiXCR, one entry per CDR3 protein. The sample yields a few hundred thousand distinct CDR3 sequences, roughly 31% seen once. Sequenced sample: PBMCs. The source is a woman between 18 and 49 years old in good health.

The chain employs TRBV11-2 and TRBJ2-6; TRBD2 is a possible D gene (6 bases). The CDR3 is 16 residues long. Trimming left V 4 bases short and J 0 bases short, with 10 bases between. Germline V gene lookup returns CDR1 SGHAT and CDR2 FQNNGV. CDR3 DNA sequence: TGTGCCAGCAGCTCGGGACTCCTCTCTGGGGCCAACGTCCTGACTTTC. Translating gives CASSSGLLSGANVLTF.

The chain is built from TRBV6-8 and TRBJ1-5, with 10 nucleotides matching TRBD1. This CDR3 is 15 amino acids long. Germline trimming cut 6 bases from V and 6 bases from J; bases unmatched to any gene: 8. Germline CDR1 and CDR2: MNHGY and SAAAGT. The CDR3: CASSSWDRGGQPQHF. Here the CDR3 DNA reads TGTGCCAGCAGCTCCTGGGACAGGGGAGGTCAGCCCCAGCATTTT.

Many counts were recorded for this clonotype. The chain couples TRBV14 to TRBJ1-1; no firm D call. V gave up 0 bases and J gave up 5 bases, with 7 bases separating them. From germline, CDR1 is SGHDN and CDR2 FVKESK. This CDR3 is 13 amino acids long. The CDR3 coding sequence is TGTGCCAGCAGCCAAGAAAGGGAAACTGAAGCTTTCTTT. It codes for CASSQERETEAFF.

In its sample, this clonotype was seen many times. The chain joins TRBV20-1 to TRBJ1-5, with 7 bases lining up with TRBD1. The CDR3 is 15 residues long. Germline V gene lookup returns CDR1 DFQATT and CDR2 SNEGSKA (reference sequence). V was clipped by 1 base and J by 3 bases; unmatched bases: 6. The CDR3 spells CSARGQGLNNQPQHF. CDR3 in DNA: TGCAGTGCTAGAGGACAGGGTCTCAACAATCAGCCCCAGCATTTT.

Remarks on this clonotype: Its ends do not fully match the called genes, so a read error is possible. The chain has TRBV7-2 and TRBJ2-3, with D hard to call. The length of the CDR3 is 15 residues. Germline-derived CDR1 and CDR2 are SGHTA and FQGNSA. The CDR3 loop reads CASGLVSAPTDTQYF. CDR3 coding DNA: TGTGCCAGCGGCTTAGTCTCCGCTCCCACAGATACGCAGTATTTT.

This chain joins TRBV7-2 and TRBJ2-1; TRBD2 matches at 8 bases. V gave up 2 bases and J gave up 5 bases; unmatched junction bases: 14. Germline CDR1 and CDR2: SGHTA and FQGNSA. The CDR3 loop spans 18 amino acids. CDR3 in amino acids: CASSLQIQASGPNNEQFF. The CDR3 DNA sequence: TGTGCCAGCAGCTTACAAATTCAGGCTAGCGGGCCTAACAATGAGCAGTTCTTC.

On this clonotype itself: Relative to the germline gene, one junction end is altered; a read error may explain this. CDR3 region: CASTRIQNPRAKNIQHF. The CDR3 region has the DNA TGTGCCAGCACTAGGATTCAGAACCCCAGAGCCAAAAACATTCAGCACTTC. The chain carries TRBV28 and TRBJ2-4; no reliable D call. Looked up from germline, CDR1 is MDHEN and CDR2 is SYDVKM. This CDR3 region has 17 residues.

The chain employs TRBV6-1 and TRBJ1-3; D is ambiguous. The V gene lost 3 bases and the J gene lost 4 bases, with 16 bases spanning the gap. The CDR3 runs to 16 residues. The V gene's germline CDR1 is MNHNS and CDR2 SASEGT. The CDR3 loop is CASSEAWRSGGNTIYF. CDR3 sequence (DNA): TGTGCCAGCAGTGAGGCTTGGAGAAGTGGCGGAAACACCATATATTTT.

This clonotype occurred a few times. The chain employs TRBV6-5 and TRBJ2-7, with 9 nucleotides matching TRBD2. The CDR3 length is 17 residues. From germline, CDR1 is MNHEY and CDR2 SVGAGI. V dropped 0 bases and J dropped 0; count of bases not matched to a gene: 6. The CDR3 protein is CASSYSSRTSVSYEQYF. The CDR3 DNA is TGTGCCAGCAGTTACTCGTCTCGGACTAGCGTCTCCTACGAGCAGTACTTC.

Many counts were recorded for this clonotype. The genes are TRBV14 and TRBJ2-1; possible D gene TRBD2, 5 bases. The CDR3 covers 16 residues. Per the germline V gene, CDR1 is SGHDN and CDR2 is FVKESK. The V end was cut by 1 base, the J end by 2 bases, with 12 bases between. The CDR3 sequence is CASSQGRTSTYNEQFF. The DNA of the CDR3 is TGTGCCAGCAGCCAAGGACGGACTTCGACCTACAATGAGCAGTTCTTC.

The rearrangement joins TRBV20-1 to TRBJ2-3; D unresolved. In germline, CDR1 is DFQATT, CDR2 SNEGSKA (reference sequence). The CDR3 consists of 13 residues. V lost 6 bases and J lost 2, with 12 bases in between. The CDR3 reads CSARATYTDTQYF. The CDR3 DNA reads TGCAGTGCAAGGGCTACTTACACAGATACGCAGTATTTT.

This chain joins TRBV6-2 or TRBV6-3 and TRBJ1-5; unclear D gene. V dropped 6 bases and J dropped 1 base, with 13 bases sitting between them. Looked up from germline, CDR1 is MNHEY and CDR2 is SVGEGT. The CDR3 is made up of 15 amino acids. In DNA form, the CDR3 reads TGTGCCAGCAGGCCTCATAGGACGAGCAATCAGCCCCAGCATTTT. This codes for CASRPHRTSNQPQHF.

This sequence joins TRBV18 and TRBJ2-6; the D gene could be TRBD1 or TRBD2 (6 bases each). The CDR3 totals 16 residues. Looked up from germline, CDR1 is KGHSH and CDR2 is LQKENI. Trimming removed 3 bases from V and 4 bases from J, with 13 bases in between. CDR3 in DNA: TGTGCCAGCTCACCTTTTGGGGGGCAAGGGGCCAACGTCCTGACTTTC. It encodes CASSPFGGQGANVLTF.

Only a few counts were recorded for this clonotype. V gene TRBV7-9 combines with J gene TRBJ1-4; 10 nucleotides line up with TRBD1. With 5 bases clipped from V and 5 bases from J, the junction kept 5 bases outside the gene matches. Germline-derived CDR1 and CDR2 are SEHNR and FQNEAQ (reference sequence). CDR3 length: 15 amino acids. The CDR3 coding sequence is TGTGCCAGCAGCCAGCCGGGACAGGGGAATGAAAAACTGTTTTTT. Amino acid sequence: CASSQPGQGNEKLFF.

This clonotype was recorded many times. The chain recombines TRBV20-1 with TRBJ1-1, with TRBD1 identical over 7 bases. After removal of 4 bases from V and 4 bases from J, the junction contained 3 bases not matched to a gene. The CDR3 runs to 12 residues. Germline lookup yields CDR1 DFQATT and CDR2 SNEGSKA (reference sequence). Here the CDR3 DNA reads TGCAGTGCTAAGGCAGGGGGCACTGAAGCTTTCTTT. Encoded protein: CSAKAGGTEAFF.

This chain joins TRBV20-1 and TRBJ2-3, with 8 bases fitting TRBD2. This CDR3 comprises 19 residues. Germline loops: CDR1 DFQATT, CDR2 SNEGSKA (reference sequence). V was clipped by 4 bases and J by 1 base; unmatched bases: 19. CDR3 bases: TGCAGTGCTAACGGCATAGCCAGCGGGGGAGCTCTGGGCACAGATACGCAGTATTTT. Its translation is CSANGIASGGALGTDTQYF.